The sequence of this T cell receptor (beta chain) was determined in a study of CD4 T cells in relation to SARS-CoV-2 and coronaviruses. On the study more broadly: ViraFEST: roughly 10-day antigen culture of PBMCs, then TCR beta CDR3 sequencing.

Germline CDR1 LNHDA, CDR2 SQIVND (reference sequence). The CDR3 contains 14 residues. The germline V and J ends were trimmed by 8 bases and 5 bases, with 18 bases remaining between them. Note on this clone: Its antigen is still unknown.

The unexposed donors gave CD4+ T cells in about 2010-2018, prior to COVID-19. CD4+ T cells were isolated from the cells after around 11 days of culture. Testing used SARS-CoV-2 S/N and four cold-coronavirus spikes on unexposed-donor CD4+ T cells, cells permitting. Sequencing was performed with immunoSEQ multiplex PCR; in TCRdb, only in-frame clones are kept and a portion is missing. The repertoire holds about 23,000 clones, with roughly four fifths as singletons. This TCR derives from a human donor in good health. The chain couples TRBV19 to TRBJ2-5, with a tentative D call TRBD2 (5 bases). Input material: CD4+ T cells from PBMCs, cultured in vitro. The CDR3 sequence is CASDDGGSGETQYF. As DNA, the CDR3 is TGTGCCAGTGACGACGGAGGAAGCGGTGAGACCCAGTACTTC.